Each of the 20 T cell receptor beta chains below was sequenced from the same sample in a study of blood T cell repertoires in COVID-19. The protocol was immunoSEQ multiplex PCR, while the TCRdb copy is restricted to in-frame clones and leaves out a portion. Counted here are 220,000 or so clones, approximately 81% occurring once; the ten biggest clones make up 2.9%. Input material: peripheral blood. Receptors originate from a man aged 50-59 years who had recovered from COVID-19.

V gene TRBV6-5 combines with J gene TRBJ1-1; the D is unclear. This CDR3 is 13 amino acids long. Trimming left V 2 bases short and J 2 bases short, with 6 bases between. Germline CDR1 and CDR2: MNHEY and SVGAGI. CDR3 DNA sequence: TGTGCCAGCAGTTACACTGGTAACACTGAAGCTTTCTTT. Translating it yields CASSYTGNTEAFF.

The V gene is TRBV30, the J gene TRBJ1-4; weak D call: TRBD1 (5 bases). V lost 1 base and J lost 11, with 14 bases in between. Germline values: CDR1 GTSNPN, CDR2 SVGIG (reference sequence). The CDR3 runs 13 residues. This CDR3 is CAWSEGPGGKLFF. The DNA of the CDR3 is TGTGCCTGGAGTGAGGGGCCCGGAGGGAAACTGTTTTTT.

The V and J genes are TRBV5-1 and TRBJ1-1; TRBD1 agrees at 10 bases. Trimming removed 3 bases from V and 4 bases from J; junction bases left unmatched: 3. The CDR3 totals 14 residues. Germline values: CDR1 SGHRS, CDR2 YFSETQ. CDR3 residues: CASSWDRGGTEAFF. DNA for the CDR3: TGCGCCAGCAGCTGGGACAGGGGAGGCACTGAAGCTTTCTTT.

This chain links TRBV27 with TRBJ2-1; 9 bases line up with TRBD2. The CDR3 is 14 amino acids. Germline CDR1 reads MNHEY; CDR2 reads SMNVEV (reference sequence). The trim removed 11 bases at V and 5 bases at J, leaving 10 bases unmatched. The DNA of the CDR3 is TGTGCCCCCGAGGATAGCGGGAGACACAATGAGCAGTTCTTC. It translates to CAPEDSGRHNEQFF.

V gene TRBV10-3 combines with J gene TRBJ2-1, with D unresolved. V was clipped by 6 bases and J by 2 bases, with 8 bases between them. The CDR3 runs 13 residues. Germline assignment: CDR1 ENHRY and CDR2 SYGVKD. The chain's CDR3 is CAISGSTYNEQFF. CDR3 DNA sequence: TGTGCCATCAGCGGGTCTACCTACAATGAGCAGTTCTTC.

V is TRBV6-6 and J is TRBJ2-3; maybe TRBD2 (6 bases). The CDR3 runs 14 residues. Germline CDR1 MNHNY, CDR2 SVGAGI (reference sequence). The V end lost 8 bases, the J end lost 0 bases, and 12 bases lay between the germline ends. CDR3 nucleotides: TGTGCCAGCCTAAATAGCGGTAGCACAGATACGCAGTATTTT. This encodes CASLNSGSTDTQYF.

The CDR3 sequence: CASSTDRGYYEQYF. The CDR3 nucleotides read TGTGCCAGCAGTACAGACAGGGGCTACTACGAGCAGTACTTC. The rearrangement joins TRBV27 to TRBJ2-7, with 8 bases identical to TRBD1. The length of the CDR3 is 14 residues. V lost 5 bases, J lost 3 bases, and 6 bases stayed unmatched. The germline gives CDR1 MNHEY, CDR2 SMNVEV (reference sequence).

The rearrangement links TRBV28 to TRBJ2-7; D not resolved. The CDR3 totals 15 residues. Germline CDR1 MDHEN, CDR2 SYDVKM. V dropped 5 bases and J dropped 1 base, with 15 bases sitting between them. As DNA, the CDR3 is TGTGCCAGCAGTCCCTTCCAGGCCCTATCCTACGAGCAGTACTTC. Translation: CASSPFQALSYEQYF.

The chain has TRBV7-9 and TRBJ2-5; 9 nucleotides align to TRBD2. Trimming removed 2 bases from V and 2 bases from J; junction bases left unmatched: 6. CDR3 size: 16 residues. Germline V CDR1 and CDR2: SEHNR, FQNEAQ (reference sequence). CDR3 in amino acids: CASSLQTSGRQETQYF. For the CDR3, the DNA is TGTGCCAGCAGCTTACAAACTAGCGGGCGTCAAGAGACCCAGTACTTC.

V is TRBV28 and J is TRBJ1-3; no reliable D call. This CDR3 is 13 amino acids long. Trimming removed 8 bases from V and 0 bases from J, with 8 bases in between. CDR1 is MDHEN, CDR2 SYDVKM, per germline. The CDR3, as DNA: TGTGCCAGCCATCTTAGCTCTGGAAACACCATATATTTT. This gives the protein CASHLSSGNTIYF.

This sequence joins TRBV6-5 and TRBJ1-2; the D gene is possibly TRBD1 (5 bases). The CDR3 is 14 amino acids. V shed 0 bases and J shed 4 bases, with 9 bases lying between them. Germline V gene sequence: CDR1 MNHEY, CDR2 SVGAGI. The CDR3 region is CASSYSGQFYGYTF. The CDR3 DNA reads TGTGCCAGCAGTTACTCGGGGCAGTTCTATGGCTACACCTTC.

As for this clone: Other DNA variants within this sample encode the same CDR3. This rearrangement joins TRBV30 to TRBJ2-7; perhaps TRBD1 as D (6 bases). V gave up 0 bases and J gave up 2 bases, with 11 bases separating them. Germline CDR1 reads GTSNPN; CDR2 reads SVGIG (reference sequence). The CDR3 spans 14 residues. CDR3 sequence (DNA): TGTGCCTGGAGTGTATCAACAGGGCCCTACGAGCAGTACTTC. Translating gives CAWSVSTGPYEQYF. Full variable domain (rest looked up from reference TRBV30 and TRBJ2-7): SQTIHQWPATLVQPVGSPLSLECTVEGTSNPNLYWYRQAAGRGLQLLFYSVGIGQISSEVPQNLSASRPQDRQFILSSKKLLLSDSGFYLCAWSVSTGPYEQYFGPGTRLTVT.

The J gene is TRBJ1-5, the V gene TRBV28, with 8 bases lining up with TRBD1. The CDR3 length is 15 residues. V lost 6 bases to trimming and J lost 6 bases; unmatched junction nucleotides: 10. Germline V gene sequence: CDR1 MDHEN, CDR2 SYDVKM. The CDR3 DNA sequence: TGTGCCAGCAGATACGGACAGGGAGTTAGTCAGCCCCAGCATTTT. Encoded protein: CASRYGQGVSQPQHF.

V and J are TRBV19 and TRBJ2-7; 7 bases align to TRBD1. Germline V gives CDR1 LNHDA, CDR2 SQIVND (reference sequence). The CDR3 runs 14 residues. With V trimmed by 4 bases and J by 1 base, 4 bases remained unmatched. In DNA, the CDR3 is TGTGCCAGTAGTAAAGGGGGCATTTCCTACGAGCAGTACTTC. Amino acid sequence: CASSKGGISYEQYF.

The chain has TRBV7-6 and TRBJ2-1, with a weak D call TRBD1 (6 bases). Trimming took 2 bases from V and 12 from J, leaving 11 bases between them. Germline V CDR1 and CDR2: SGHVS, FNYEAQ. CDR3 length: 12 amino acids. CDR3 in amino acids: CASSLNRDLQFF. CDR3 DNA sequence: TGTGCCAGCAGCTTAAACAGGGATTTGCAGTTCTTC.

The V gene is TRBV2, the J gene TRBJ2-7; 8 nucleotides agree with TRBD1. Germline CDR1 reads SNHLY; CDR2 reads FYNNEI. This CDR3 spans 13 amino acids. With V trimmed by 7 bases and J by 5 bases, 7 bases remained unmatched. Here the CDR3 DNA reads TGTGCCAGCATGGAGGACAGGGTCAACGAGCAGTACTTC. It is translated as CASMEDRVNEQYF. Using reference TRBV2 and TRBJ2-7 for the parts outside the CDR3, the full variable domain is EPEVTQTPSHQVTQMGQEVILRCVPISNHLYFYWYRQILGQKVEFLVSFYNNEISEKSEIFDDQFSVERPDGSNFTLKIRSTKLEDSAMYFCASMEDRVNEQYFGPGTRLTVT.

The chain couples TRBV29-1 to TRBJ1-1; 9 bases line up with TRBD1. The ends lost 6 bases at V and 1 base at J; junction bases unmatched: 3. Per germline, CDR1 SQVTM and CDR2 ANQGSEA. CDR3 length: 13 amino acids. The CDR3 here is CSVWDRANTEAFF. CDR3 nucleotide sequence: TGCAGCGTCTGGGACAGGGCGAACACTGAAGCTTTCTTT. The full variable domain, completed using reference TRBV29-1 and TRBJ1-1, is SAVISQKPSRDICQRGTSLTIQCQVDSQVTMMFWYRQQPGQSLTLIATANQGSEATYESGFVIDKFPISRPNLTFSTLTVSNMSPEDSSIYLCSVWDRANTEAFFGQGTRLTVV.

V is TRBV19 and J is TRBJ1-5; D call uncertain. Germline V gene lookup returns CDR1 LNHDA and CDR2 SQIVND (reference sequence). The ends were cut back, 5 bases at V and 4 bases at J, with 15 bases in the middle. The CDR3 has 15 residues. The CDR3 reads CASSPNRGFNQPQHF. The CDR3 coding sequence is TGTGCCAGTAGTCCGAACCGGGGTTTTAATCAGCCCCAGCATTTT. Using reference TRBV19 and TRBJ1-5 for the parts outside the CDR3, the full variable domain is DGGITQSPKYLFRKEGQNVTLSCEQNLNHDAMYWYRQDPGQGLRLIYYSQIVNDFQKGDIAEGYSVSREKKESFPLTVTSAQKNPTAFYLCASSPNRGFNQPQHFGDGTRLSIL.

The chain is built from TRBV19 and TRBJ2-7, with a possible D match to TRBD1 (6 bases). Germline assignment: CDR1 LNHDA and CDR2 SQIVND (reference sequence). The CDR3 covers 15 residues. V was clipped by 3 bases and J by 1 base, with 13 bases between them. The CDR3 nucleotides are TGTGCCAGTAGTATCAACAGGGCCCGGTCCTACGAGCAGTACTTC. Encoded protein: CASSINRARSYEQYF.

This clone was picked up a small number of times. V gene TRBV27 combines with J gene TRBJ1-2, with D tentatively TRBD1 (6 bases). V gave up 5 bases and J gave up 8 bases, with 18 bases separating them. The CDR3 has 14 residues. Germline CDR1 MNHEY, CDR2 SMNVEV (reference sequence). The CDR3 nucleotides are TGTGCCAGCAGTAGGAGTGGGACAACCAGCGGCTACACCTTC. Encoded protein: CASSRSGTTSGYTF.